These 32 T cell receptor beta chains were all obtained from the same sample, sequenced in a study of blood T cell repertoires in COVID-19. Clones were read by immunoSEQ multiplex PCR, and TCRdb kept only the in-frame ones, dropping some. The top ten clones hold around 3.6% of a sample with some 270,000 clones, 80% to 85% of them seen once. Specimen: PBMCs or T cells enriched from blood (not recorded which). The receptors were gathered from a man in his forties or fifties who had recovered from COVID-19.

As DNA, the CDR3 is TGTGCCAGCAGTTACCTAGCGGACCTCTACAATGAGCAGTTCTTC. It is translated as CASSYLADLYNEQFF. The chain uses TRBV27 and TRBJ2-1; TRBD2 agrees at 7 bases. Trimming at V came to 4 bases and at J to 3 bases, leaving 6 bases not matched to a gene. The CDR3 runs 15 residues. CDR1 and CDR2 from the germline V gene are MNHEY and SMNVEV (reference sequence).

There are a few counts of this clone. This CDR3 reads CASSDKTGLAGYF. CDR3 DNA sequence: TGTGCCAGCTCAGACAAAACAGGACTAGCGGGGTACTTC. The chain carries TRBV18 and TRBJ2-7, with TRBD2 matching 11 bases. The CDR3 covers 13 residues. With V trimmed by 5 bases and J by 12 bases, 9 bases remained unmatched. CDR1 and CDR2 from the germline V gene are KGHSH and LQKENI.

This sequence joins TRBV6-5 and TRBJ1-2; D may be TRBD1 (5 bases). The CDR3 runs to 13 residues. In germline, CDR1 is MNHEY, CDR2 SVGAGI. Trimming removed 7 bases at V and 3 bases at J, with 12 bases between. Written as DNA, the CDR3 is TGTGCCAGCACCGACAGTTGGGACTATGGCTACACCTTC. Translation gives CASTDSWDYGYTF.

The V and J genes are TRBV6-1 and TRBJ1-5; D unclear. Trimming removed 2 bases from V and 4 bases from J, with 12 bases in between. Per germline, CDR1 MNHNS and CDR2 SASEGT. This CDR3 region has 15 residues. CDR3 sequence: CASSEIGFRNQPQHF. In DNA, the CDR3 is TGTGCCAGCAGTGAAATCGGGTTTCGTAATCAGCCCCAGCATTTT.

The J gene is TRBJ2-1, the V gene TRBV19; 7 bases line up with TRBD2. The germline V gene has CDR1 LNHDA and CDR2 SQIVND (reference sequence). The junction had 11 bases not matched to a gene; V was cut back by 6 bases and J by 6 bases. This CDR3 comprises 15 residues. The chain's CDR3 is CASSYAAGFANEQFF. The CDR3 nucleotides read TGTGCCAGTAGCTACGCAGCGGGATTCGCCAATGAGCAGTTCTTC. Supplemented by reference TRBV19 and TRBJ2-1, the full variable domain reads DGGITQSPKYLFRKEGQNVTLSCEQNLNHDAMYWYRQDPGQGLRLIYYSQIVNDFQKGDIAEGYSVSREKKESFPLTVTSAQKNPTAFYLCASSYAAGFANEQFFGPGTRLTVL.

The rearrangement joins TRBV7-2 to TRBJ2-7; D is undetermined. CDR1 is SGHTA, CDR2 FQGNSA, per germline. The CDR3 extends over 13 amino acids. Trimming stripped 1 base from V and 3 bases from J, with 7 bases between. The CDR3 sequence: CASSLVLGYEQYF. CDR3 bases: TGTGCCAGCAGCTTAGTACTCGGCTACGAGCAGTACTTC. Together with reference TRBV7-2 and TRBJ2-7, the CDR3 gives the full variable domain: GAGVSQSPSNKVTEKGKDVELRCDPISGHTALYWYRQSLGQGLEFLIYFQGNSAPDKSGLPSDRFSAERTGGSVSTLTIQRTQQEDSAVYLCASSLVLGYEQYFGPGTRLTVT.

This clone was seen just once. The chain combines TRBV21-1 with TRBJ1-3; the D segment call TRBD1 is taken from the table without a DNA check. TRBV21-1 is described as a pseudogene. The CDR3 runs to 16 residues. The CDR3 region has the DNA TGTGCCAGCATCAACAGGGCGAAGAGCTCTGGAAACACCATATATTTT. It yields the protein CASINRAKSSGNTIYF.

For the CDR3, the DNA is TGTGCCTGGAGTGTACCTTACAAGTTAAAAGACAATCAGCCCCAGCATTTT. This gives the protein CAWSVPYKLKDNQPQHF. V is TRBV30 and J is TRBJ1-5, with D uncertain. CDR1 is GTSNPN and CDR2 is SVGIG in the germline V gene (reference sequence). The V gene lost 0 bases and the J gene lost 3 bases, with 18 bases spanning the gap. There are 17 residues in the CDR3.

The DNA for the CDR3 is TGTGCCACCAGCAGAGTGGGACAGGGCACCGGGGAGCTGTTTTTT. Its translation: CATSRVGQGTGELFF. The chain couples TRBV15 to TRBJ2-2, with TRBD1 matching 9 bases. Germline V gene sequence: CDR1 LNHNV, CDR2 YYDKDF (reference sequence). V trimming: 1 base; J trimming: 4 bases; junction bases outside the gene matches: 1. CDR3 size: 15 residues. The full variable domain, rest sourced from reference TRBV15 and TRBJ2-2, is DAMVIQNPRYQVTQFGKPVTLSCSQTLNHNVMYWYQQKSSQAPKLLFHYYDKDFNNEADTPDNFQSRRPNTSFCFLDIRSPGLGDTAMYLCATSRVGQGTGELFFGEGSRLTVL.

The chain joins TRBV24-1 to TRBJ1-1; a weak D match, TRBD1 (6 bases). Deletions cut 7 bases from V and 5 bases from J, with 13 bases between. The CDR3 length is 13 residues. Germline CDR1 is KGHDR and CDR2 is SFDVKD. CDR3 in DNA: TGTGCCACCAGCCGGTCGAGGGGGACTGAAGCTTTCTTT. Translated, it gives CATSRSRGTEAFF.

The genes are TRBV12-3 or TRBV12-4 and TRBJ2-1; D uncertain. Trimming stripped 10 bases from V and 2 bases from J, with 9 bases between. This CDR3 spans 12 amino acids. CDR3 loop: CATVPAYNEQFF. In nucleotides, the CDR3 is TGTGCCACTGTCCCCGCCTACAATGAGCAGTTCTTC.

The chain carries TRBV27 and TRBJ1-6, with TRBD1 identical over 7 bases. The J segment lost 10 bases and the V segment lost 5 bases, leaving 11 bases of the junction unmatched. CDR1 MNHEY and CDR2 SMNVEV come from the germline V gene (reference sequence). The CDR3 consists of 15 residues. In nucleotides, the CDR3 is TGTGCCAGCAGTCGATCAGGGACAGAAGGGTCACCCCTCCACTTT. Residues: CASSRSGTEGSPLHF.

The gene calls are TRBV9 and TRBJ1-3; TRBD1 matches at 11 bases. Trimming removed 2 bases from V and 1 base from J; junction bases left unmatched: 2. The CDR3 is 16 residues long. CDR1 is SGDLS and CDR2 is YYNGEE in the germline V gene. The CDR3 spells CASSVGQGESGNTIYF. In nucleotides, the CDR3 is TGTGCCAGCAGCGTGGGACAGGGGGAGTCTGGAAACACCATATATTTT.

The rearrangement links TRBV19 to TRBJ2-1; D is possibly TRBD2 (6 bases). This CDR3 is built from 14 residues. The germline V gene encodes CDR1 LNHDA and CDR2 SQIVND (reference sequence). V was clipped by 3 bases and J by 7 bases, with 13 bases between them. In DNA, the CDR3 is TGTGCCAGTAGTATTGGGCGGGGTTCTAATGAGCAGTTCTTC. Protein: CASSIGRGSNEQFF. The variable domain in full, with the rest retrieved from reference TRBV19 and TRBJ2-1, is DGGITQSPKYLFRKEGQNVTLSCEQNLNHDAMYWYRQDPGQGLRLIYYSQIVNDFQKGDIAEGYSVSREKKESFPLTVTSAQKNPTAFYLCASSIGRGSNEQFFGPGTRLTVL.

The gene calls are TRBV10-2 and TRBJ2-1, with a tentative D call TRBD1 (6 bases). V gave up 6 bases and J gave up 2 bases, with 17 bases separating them. The CDR3 contains 16 residues. The germline V gene has CDR1 WSHSY and CDR2 SAAADI. Here the CDR3 reads CASRPGQSVTYNEQFF. CDR3 nucleotides: TGCGCCAGCAGGCCCGGACAGAGTGTAACCTACAATGAGCAGTTCTTC.

The chain combines TRBV7-6 with TRBJ1-5; D gene unclear. The CDR3 runs 13 residues. Deletions cut 4 bases from V and 7 bases from J, with 11 bases between. Germline CDR1 SGHVS, CDR2 FNYEAQ. DNA of the CDR3: TGTGCCAGCAGCTCCGGACTCGGGCAGCCCCAGCATTTT. It translates to CASSSGLGQPQHF.

The chain is built from TRBV10-1 and TRBJ2-7; TRBD2 might be the D (6 bases). Germline V CDR1 and CDR2: WNHNN, SYGVQD (reference sequence). The length of the CDR3 is 17 residues. V was pared by 7 bases and J by 1 base, with 23 bases between. CDR3: CASTNQGRRGLSYEQYF. As DNA, the CDR3 is TGCGCCAGCACCAATCAAGGAAGACGGGGGTTATCCTACGAGCAGTACTTC.

V and J are TRBV7-2 and TRBJ2-3; 11 positions match TRBD2. This CDR3 spans 15 amino acids. Trimming took 5 bases from V and 8 from J; bases not matched to a gene: 9. The germline gives CDR1 SGHTA, CDR2 FQGNSA. The CDR3 sequence is CASSSSGGAPGTQYF. The CDR3 DNA reads as TGTGCCAGCAGCAGTAGCGGGGGGGCCCCGGGTACGCAGTATTTT.

The V call is TRBV2, the J call TRBJ2-1, with a tentative D call TRBD1 (5 bases). The CDR3 runs 15 residues. CDR1 and CDR2 (germline): SNHLY, FYNNEI. V lost 6 bases and J 4 bases, leaving 16 bases between the germline ends. CDR3 sequence reads: CASSQVDSIYNEQFF. The CDR3, as DNA: TGTGCCAGCAGCCAAGTTGACAGTATTTACAATGAGCAGTTCTTC.

The V call is TRBV27, the J call TRBJ1-4; 8 bases are a match to TRBD1. V dropped 3 bases and J dropped 0; count of bases not matched to a gene: 3. CDR1 is MNHEY, CDR2 SMNVEV, per germline (reference sequence). This CDR3 is 16 amino acids long. In DNA, the CDR3 is TGTGCCAGCAGTTTGACGACAGGGGCAACTAATGAAAAACTGTTTTTT. Its protein is CASSLTTGATNEKLFF.

V gene TRBV28 combines with J gene TRBJ2-3; D unresolved. CDR3 size: 15 residues. Germline CDR1 is MDHEN and CDR2 is SYDVKM. The V end lost 6 bases, the J end lost 2 bases, and 15 bases lay between the germline ends. DNA of the CDR3: TGTGCCAGCAGATGGGCGATGCCTCCCACAGATACGCAGTATTTT. This codes for CASRWAMPPTDTQYF.

This chain connects TRBV5-1 to TRBJ2-5; the D gene is possibly TRBD2 (6 bases). V was trimmed by 0 bases and J by 4 bases, leaving 7 bases between them. In germline, CDR1 is SGHRS, CDR2 YFSETQ. This CDR3 is built from 13 residues. The CDR3 reads CASSLAGRETQYF. In nucleotides, the CDR3 is TGCGCCAGCAGCTTGGCCGGGAGAGAGACCCAGTACTTC.

The chain couples TRBV30 to TRBJ1-1; D remains ambiguous. V was shortened by 0 bases and J by 6 bases, with 5 bases between the two germline ends. The length of the CDR3 is 11 residues. Germline lookup yields CDR1 GTSNPN and CDR2 SVGIG (reference sequence). The CDR3 sequence: CAWSVLSEAFF. CDR3 in DNA: TGTGCCTGGAGTGTACTGTCTGAAGCTTTCTTT.

V and J are TRBV7-2 and TRBJ2-1; 9 bases fit TRBD2. This CDR3 spans 17 amino acids. V shed 5 bases, J shed 4 bases, and the junction held 12 bases outside the gene matches. Germline CDR1 reads SGHTA; CDR2 reads FQGNSA. The CDR3 DNA sequence: TGTGCCAGCAGCCCTCGTCGGGCGGGAGGGGAATACAATGAGCAGTTCTTC. This sequence encodes CASSPRRAGGEYNEQFF.

The chain couples TRBV6-2 or TRBV6-3 to TRBJ2-5, with 7 bases that match TRBD2. This CDR3 contains 15 residues. Per the germline V gene, CDR1 is MNHEY and CDR2 is SVGEGT. V dropped 6 bases and J dropped 1; count of bases not matched to a gene: 8. As DNA, the CDR3 is TGTGCCAGCAGGCCTCGGGGGGTCGCCCAAGAGACCCAGTACTTC. This codes for CASRPRGVAQETQYF.

The chain recombines TRBV28 with TRBJ2-1, with 8 nucleotides matching TRBD1. Germline lookup yields CDR1 MDHEN and CDR2 SYDVKM. The CDR3 spans 15 residues. Losses at the gene ends were 6 bases for V and 4 bases for J; bases not matched to a gene: 8. CDR3 sequence (DNA): TGTGCCAGCAGCTCTGGACAGGGAATGTACAATGAGCAGTTCTTC. Translated, it gives CASSSGQGMYNEQFF.

This chain links TRBV7-9 with TRBJ2-5; 16 nucleotides line up with TRBD2. The CDR3 is 17 amino acids. J was trimmed by 1 base and V by 5 bases; bases with no gene match: 4. Germline V gene sequence: CDR1 SEHNR, CDR2 FQNEAQ (reference sequence). CDR3 DNA sequence: TGTGCCAGCAGCCCCGGGACTAGCGGGGGGGTCCAAGAGACCCAGTACTTC. Its translation: CASSPGTSGGVQETQYF.

Only one count was recorded for this clone. Written as DNA, the CDR3 is TGTGCCAGCTCACAACAGGGGCGGGACTACGAGCAGTACTTC. Translation gives CASSQQGRDYEQYF. The V and J genes are TRBV18 and TRBJ2-7; possible D gene TRBD1, 7 bases. Germline lookup yields CDR1 KGHSH and CDR2 LQKENI. V lost 4 bases to trimming and J lost 3 bases, with 13 bases between them. The CDR3 loop spans 14 amino acids. Filled out from reference TRBV18 and TRBJ2-7, the complete variable domain reads NAGVMQNPRHLVRRRGQEARLRCSPMKGHSHVYWYRQLPEEGLKFMVYLQKENIIDESGMPKERFSAEFPKEGPSILRIQQVVRGDSAAYFCASSQQGRDYEQYFGPGTRLTVT.

The V call is TRBV5-1, the J call TRBJ1-6; D call uncertain. Germline V lookup: CDR1 SGHRS, CDR2 YFSETQ. The CDR3 spans 13 residues. Trimming stripped 6 bases from V and 14 bases from J, with 18 bases between. The CDR3 DNA is TGCGCCAGCACTCCGTCTATCGGAGCAGCCCTCCACTTT. Its translation is CASTPSIGAALHF.

CDR3 in amino acids: CASSHGLAGGRQETQYF. CDR3 sequence (DNA): TGTGCCAGCAGCCATGGACTAGCGGGGGGGCGCCAAGAGACCCAGTACTTC. J is TRBJ2-5 and V is TRBV3-1 (or the pseudogene TRBV3-2), with 15 bases matching TRBD2. Germline CDR1 and CDR2: LGHDT and YNNKEL (reference sequence). J gave up 1 base and V 3 bases, and 3 bases lay outside the gene matches. This CDR3 spans 17 amino acids.

The chain uses TRBV19 and TRBJ2-7; D is unresolved. The CDR3 extends over 11 amino acids. Trimming removed 8 bases at V and 7 bases at J, with 12 bases between. CDR1 and CDR2 (germline): LNHDA, SQIVND (reference sequence). CDR3 amino acids: CASGEKIEQYF. DNA for the CDR3: TGTGCCAGTGGTGAGAAAATTGAGCAGTACTTC. Complete variable domain (other parts from reference TRBV19 and TRBJ2-7): DGGITQSPKYLFRKEGQNVTLSCEQNLNHDAMYWYRQDPGQGLRLIYYSQIVNDFQKGDIAEGYSVSREKKESFPLTVTSAQKNPTAFYLCASGEKIEQYFGPGTRLTVT.

V is TRBV12-3 or TRBV12-4 and J is TRBJ2-1; the match to TRBD2 covers 7 bases. V shed 4 bases, J shed 9 bases, and the junction held 6 bases outside the gene matches. This CDR3 is built from 13 residues. The CDR3 DNA sequence: TGTGCCAGCAGTTCTGGGAGGGTGGGTGAGCAGTTCTTC. Translating it yields CASSSGRVGEQFF.